These T cell receptor beta chains were read from a single sample in a study of OX40 agonist ivuxolimab in advanced cancers. Data came from immunoSEQ multiplex PCR; TCRdb stores just in-frame clones and leaves some out. The sample comprises nearly 85,000 clones, around four fifths of which are singletons, and 0.75% to 0.85% rests with the top ten. The material was CD4+ or CD8+ T cells sorted from blood, obtained in a trial of the OX40 agonist ivuxolimab. All receptors come from an adult with an advanced solid tumor such as melanoma, head and neck, liver or kidney cancer. CDR3s include the opening cysteine and the closing phenylalanine or tryptophan. Each record gives: clone size, D gene, J gene, V gene, CDR3 protein, CDR3 DNA. A D gene is named only where the DNA matches it firmly. The size entry is marked missing in some rows and otherwise reads once, few, many or a size class.

- - TRBJ1-5 TRBV7-9 CASSFVGVEQPQHF TGTGCCAGCAGCTTTGTAGGGGTTGAACAGCCCCAGCATTTT
- TRBD2 TRBJ2-1 TRBV30 CAWSGAGGSRSYNEQFF TGTGCCTGGAGTGGGGCGGGGGGTTCACGCTCCTACAATGAGCAGTTCTTC
- - TRBJ1-1 TRBV5-8 CASSLSPNTGTEAFF TGTGCCAGCAGCTTAAGCCCGAACACCGGCACTGAAGCTTTCTTT
- TRBD1 TRBJ1-2 TRBV5-6 CASSLYRGRIYGYTF TGTGCCAGCAGCTTATATAGGGGGCGCATCTATGGCTACACCTTC
once - TRBJ2-2 TRBV6-1 CASSAGRFTGELFF TGTGCCAGCAGCGCGGGCAGATTCACCGGGGAGCTGTTTTTT
- - TRBJ2-3 TRBV6-1 CASSERGPRVGTQYF TGTGCCAGCAGTGAAAGGGGCCCCCGGGTGGGTACGCAGTATTTT
few TRBD1 TRBJ1-2 TRBV4-1 CASSRPGQVHGYTF TGCGCCAGCAGCCGGCCGGGACAGGTCCATGGCTACACCTTC
- - TRBJ2-7 TRBV7-2 CASSFGLAGQGYEQYF TGTGCCAGCAGCTTTGGACTGGCGGGGCAAGGGTACGAGCAGTACTTC
- - TRBJ1-2 TRBV2 CASSDRLSYGYTF TGTGCCAGCAGTGATCGACTATCCTATGGCTACACCTTC
- - TRBJ1-2 TRBV15 CATSRERPGTGGYTF TGTGCCACCAGCAGAGAACGTCCGGGCACGGGGGGCTACACCTTC
- TRBD2 TRBJ2-1 TRBV7-3 CASSATSGGAHNEQFF TGTGCCAGCAGCGCCACTAGCGGGGGGGCCCACAATGAGCAGTTCTTC
- TRBD1 TRBJ2-5 TRBV7-4 CASSALHRGLLYQETQYF TGTGCCAGCAGCGCACTACACAGGGGGCTCTTGTACCAAGAGACCCAGTACTTC
once TRBD2 TRBJ2-1 TRBV5-1 CASSLLANEQFF TGCGCCAGCAGCTTACTAGCGAATGAGCAGTTCTTC
- TRBD1 TRBJ2-7 TRBV11-1 CASSLGQGEEQYF TGTGCCAGCAGCTTAGGACAGGGAGAGGAGCAGTACTTC
few - TRBJ2-5 TRBV7-2 CASSGSGGPLETQYF TGTGCCAGCAGCGGAAGTGGGGGCCCCCTAGAGACCCAGTACTTC
- - TRBJ1-1 TRBV5-4 CASSLVNTEAFF TGTGCCAGCAGCTTGGTGAACACTGAAGCTTTCTTT
- - TRBJ1-2 TRBV7-2 CASSLTISGGYTF TGTGCCAGCAGCTTAACGATATCCGGGGGCTACACCTTC
- - TRBJ1-6 TRBV25-1 CASKLSGGGSPLHF TGTGCCAGCAAACTCTCCGGGGGTGGCTCACCCCTCCACTTT
once TRBD1 TRBJ2-7 TRBV6-9 CASSTDRGLDEQYF TGTGCCAGCAGTACGGACAGGGGGCTCGACGAGCAGTACTTC
- - TRBJ2-1 TRBV19 CASNRGATHNEQFF TGTGCCAGTAACCGGGGGGCGACCCACAATGAGCAGTTCTTC
- - TRBJ2-2 TRBV5-8 CASSLFRGVRAAGELFF TGTGCCAGCAGCTTGTTCAGGGGGGTAAGGGCCGCCGGGGAGCTGTTTTTT
few - TRBJ1-1 TRBV30 CAWNVGTEAFF TGTGCCTGGAATGTAGGGACTGAAGCTTTCTTT
- TRBD2 TRBJ2-2 TRBV7-3 CASRASGGLDGELFF TGTGCCAGCAGGGCTAGCGGGGGCCTCGACGGGGAGCTGTTTTTT
once TRBD1 TRBJ2-3 TRBV29-1 CSPSTGGTDTQYF TGCAGCCCCTCGACAGGGGGCACAGATACGCAGTATTTT
- - TRBJ2-5 TRBV5-1 CASSYLGLTQETQYF TGCGCCAGCAGCTACCTCGGACTTACTCAAGAGACCCAGTACTTC
once - TRBJ2-7 TRBV4-2 CASSQGLSWEGSEQYF TGTGCCAGCAGCCAAGGACTCAGTTGGGAAGGGAGCGAGCAATACTTC
- - TRBJ1-1 TRBV6-6 CASSYSVNTEAFF TGTGCCAGCAGTTACTCAGTGAACACTGAAGCTTTCTTT
- TRBD1 TRBJ1-1 TRBV5-1 CASSFGTGRTEAFF TGCGCCAGCAGCTTCGGGACAGGGAGGACTGAAGCTTTCTTT
- TRBD2 TRBJ2-5 TRBV7-8 CASSLMIAGQETQYF TGTGCCAGCAGCTTAATGATAGCGGGACAAGAGACCCAGTACTTC
- - TRBJ2-3 TRBV4-3 CASSPDLLNTDTQYF TGCGCCAGCAGCCCCGACCTGCTGAACACAGATACGCAGTATTTT
- - TRBJ1-1 TRBV7-3 CASSPGTVNTEAFF TGTGCCAGCAGCCCAGGGACCGTGAACACTGAAGCTTTCTTT
once - TRBJ1-4 TRBV7-2 CASSRSPGEKLFF TGTGCCAGCAGCCGCTCCCCGGGCGAAAAACTGTTTTTT
- TRBD1 TRBJ1-6 TRBV30 CAWTGGSYNSPLHF TGTGCCTGGACAGGGGGCTCCTATAATTCACCCCTCCACTTT
- TRBD2 TRBJ2-1 TRBV19 CASSIALAGGYNEQFF TGTGCCAGTAGTATTGCCCTGGCGGGGGGCTACAATGAGCAGTTCTTC
- TRBD1 TRBJ1-2 TRBV4-3 CASSQDDRDYGYTF TGCGCCAGCAGCCAAGATGACAGGGACTATGGCTACACCTTC
- - TRBJ1-5 TRBV5-1 CASSLEGGSNQPQHF TGCGCCAGCAGCTTGGAGGGTGGTAGCAATCAGCCCCAGCATTTT
- TRBD1 TRBJ2-1 TRBV11-2 CASSIEGTGSEQFF TGTGCCAGCAGCATCGAAGGGACAGGGTCTGAGCAGTTCTTC
- TRBD1 TRBJ2-7 TRBV4-3 CASSRGTGPSYEQYF TGCGCCAGCAGCAGGGGGACAGGACCCTCCTACGAGCAGTACTTC
- - TRBJ1-1 TRBV29-1 CSAGRGLTEAFF TGCAGCGCCGGACGAGGGCTCACTGAAGCTTTCTTT
- - TRBJ2-3 TRBV30 CAWSGRGADTQYF TGTGCCTGGAGTGGGCGTGGGGCCGATACGCAGTATTTT
once TRBD2 TRBJ2-1 TRBV7-3 CASSGTGTTNEQFF TGTGCCAGCAGCGGAACCGGGACTACCAATGAGCAGTTCTTC
- - TRBJ1-3 TRBV18 CASSPPTVSGNTIYF TGTGCCAGCTCACCCCCGACAGTCTCTGGAAACACCATATATTTT
- TRBD1 TRBJ2-1 TRBV6-5 CASTRPGQGINEQFF TGTGCCAGCACTCGACCGGGACAGGGAATAAATGAGCAGTTCTTC
- - TRBJ1-1 TRBV6-1 CASRGAFEAFF TGTGCCAGCAGAGGGGCGTTTGAAGCTTTCTTT
- TRBD2 TRBJ2-4 TRBV6-1 CASSGLAGGRNIQYF TGTGCCAGCAGTGGTCTAGCGGGGGGCCGAAACATTCAGTACTTC
- - TRBJ1-5 TRBV7-2 CASSLRRGDSNQPQHF TGTGCCAGCAGCTTAAGAAGGGGGGATAGCAATCAGCCCCAGCATTTT